Listed here are 30 T cell receptor beta chains from one sample, sequenced in a study of T cells after yellow fever vaccination. One entry per CDR3 protein results from TCRdb running MiXCR on the 5' RACE reads. The sample records hundreds of thousands of distinct CDR3 sequences, over 9% being singletons. The input for sequencing was PBMCs, taken on the day of the yellow fever booster vaccination. These receptors were collected from a young man who received the YFV17D yellow fever vaccine.

V usage is TRBV5-1 and J usage is TRBJ1-1; 9 bases are a match to TRBD1. This CDR3 contains 16 residues. From germline, CDR1 is SGHRS and CDR2 YFSETQ. After removal of 5 bases from V and 2 bases from J, the junction contained 10 bases not matched to a gene. The CDR3 sequence: CASSRTDRGHNTEAFF. CDR3 sequence (DNA): TGCGCCAGCAGTCGGACGGACAGGGGTCATAACACTGAAGCTTTCTTT.

This chain joins TRBV20-1 and TRBJ2-5; no clear D. This CDR3 spans 10 amino acids. The germline V gene has CDR1 DFQATT and CDR2 SNEGSKA (reference sequence). CDR3 sequence reads: CRTTQETQYF. CDR3 nucleotide sequence: TGCAGGACCACTCAAGAGACCCAGTACTTC.

In this sample, this clonotype turned up once. This clone may be a read error of a much larger clone one base away. The V call is TRBV20-1, the J call TRBJ2-1, with 11 positions matching TRBD2. The germline V gene encodes CDR1 DFQATT and CDR2 SNEGSKA (reference sequence). This CDR3 is 14 amino acids long. CDR3 residues: CCARTSGPYNEQFF. CDR3 bases: TGCTGTGCTAGGACTAGCGGGCCCTACAATGAGCAGTTCTTC.

This sequence joins TRBV7-8 and TRBJ2-5; 12 bases are shared with TRBD1. CDR1 SGHVS and CDR2 FQNEAQ come from the germline V gene. The V and J ends lost 5 bases and 5 bases, in that order; junction bases with no gene match: 12. The CDR3 spans 17 residues. The CDR3 spells CASSHHPGQGARETQYF. CDR3 nucleotides: TGTGCCAGCAGCCATCACCCGGGACAGGGGGCGCGGGAGACCCAGTACTTC.

This clonotype was found a few times. The gene calls are TRBV30 and TRBJ1-3, with 7 nucleotides matching TRBD1. Germline V gene data show CDR1 as GTSNPN and CDR2 as SVGIG (reference sequence). The CDR3 length is 17 residues. Germline trimming cut 6 bases from V and 3 bases from J; bases unmatched to any gene: 17. CDR3: CACYRGFSVGIGNTIYF. CDR3 sequence (DNA): TGTGCCTGCTACAGGGGTTTTAGTGTGGGTATTGGAAACACCATATATTTT.

The CDR3 spells CASSPGGANTEAFF. The CDR3 bases are TGTGCCAGCAGCCCAGGGGGGGCGAACACTGAAGCTTTCTTT. The chain is built from TRBV7-9 and TRBJ1-1, with 7 bases matching TRBD1. The CDR3 length is 14 residues. J gave up 1 base and V 5 bases, and 4 bases lay outside the gene matches. Germline V gene data show CDR1 as SEHNR and CDR2 as FQNEAQ (reference sequence).

This chain joins TRBV7-9 and TRBJ2-7; TRBD1 aligns across 7 bases. The germline CDR1 and CDR2 sequences are SEHNR and FQNEAQ (reference sequence). This CDR3 contains 15 residues. With V trimmed by 1 base and J by 3 bases, 6 bases remained unmatched. The CDR3: CASSLVRQGHYEQYF. In DNA, the CDR3 is TGTGCCAGCAGCTTAGTTCGACAGGGACACTACGAGCAGTACTTC.

This clonotype came up many times. The chain employs TRBV7-2 and TRBJ2-1, with TRBD2 identical over 12 bases. Germline values: CDR1 SGHTA, CDR2 FQGNSA. This CDR3 has 15 amino acids. The J segment lost 6 bases and the V segment lost 2 bases, leaving 2 bases of the junction unmatched. CDR3 residues: CASSLLLAGGNEQFF. The CDR3 DNA is TGTGCCAGCAGCTTATTACTAGCGGGGGGCAATGAGCAGTTCTTC.

Only a few counts were recorded for this clonotype. V and J are TRBV3-1 and TRBJ2-3, with 11 bases identical to TRBD2. The CDR3 runs to 16 residues. The germline V gene has CDR1 LGHDT and CDR2 YNNKEL (reference sequence). V lost 4 bases to trimming and J lost 5 bases; unmatched junction nucleotides: 8. The CDR3 loop is CASSLTLAGEGDTQYF. The CDR3 coding sequence is TGTGCCAGCAGCCTGACACTAGCGGGAGAGGGAGATACGCAGTATTTT.

The sample holds many counts of this clonotype. This chain links TRBV7-9 with TRBJ1-2, with D uncertain. Trimming stripped 1 base from V and 7 bases from J, with 7 bases between. Looked up from germline, CDR1 is SEHNR and CDR2 is FQNEAQ (reference sequence). This CDR3 is built from 12 residues. Written as DNA, the CDR3 is TGTGCCAGCAGCTTAGAAGGGTTTGGCTACACCTTC. Translation gives CASSLEGFGYTF.

The chain has TRBV7-2 and TRBJ2-4; 8 nucleotides agree with TRBD1. Per the germline V gene, CDR1 is SGHTA and CDR2 is FQGNSA. The CDR3 extends over 13 amino acids. The junction had 11 bases not matched to a gene; V was cut back by 8 bases and J by 11 bases. Here the CDR3 DNA reads TGTGCCAGCCGCGGACAGGGACCTGGGGTTCAGTACTTC. It yields the protein CASRGQGPGVQYF.

The chain joins TRBV6-1 to TRBJ1-1, with D perhaps TRBD1 (6 bases). CDR1 and CDR2 from the germline V gene are MNHNS and SASEGT. This CDR3 contains 15 residues. V was trimmed by 4 bases and J by 0 bases, leaving 12 bases between them. CDR3 bases: TGTGCCAGCAGTGGGACAGCCAAATTGAACACTGAAGCTTTCTTT. Its translation: CASSGTAKLNTEAFF.

Only a few counts were recorded for this clonotype. The V call is TRBV12-3 or TRBV12-4, the J call TRBJ2-3, with a tentative D call TRBD1 (6 bases). This CDR3 region has 14 residues. V lost 5 bases, J lost 4 bases, and 13 bases lay in between. The CDR3 region is CASSLKGGSDTQYF. CDR3 bases: TGTGCCAGCAGTCTTAAAGGGGGTTCAGATACGCAGTATTTT.

This clonotype was seen only a few times. The chain couples TRBV7-2 to TRBJ2-4; 8 bases align to TRBD1. The CDR3 spans 15 residues. With V trimmed by 5 bases and J by 7 bases, 10 bases remained unmatched. Germline V lookup: CDR1 SGHTA, CDR2 FQGNSA. The CDR3 sequence: CASSVSGQGRNIQYF. CDR3 in DNA: TGTGCCAGCAGCGTGAGCGGACAGGGACGGAACATTCAGTACTTC. The full variable domain, rest sourced from reference TRBV7-2 and TRBJ2-4, is GAGVSQSPSNKVTEKGKDVELRCDPISGHTALYWYRQSLGQGLEFLIYFQGNSAPDKSGLPSDRFSAERTGGSVSTLTIQRTQQEDSAVYLCASSVSGQGRNIQYFGAGTRLSVL.

This clonotype was recorded a few times. The DNA of the CDR3 is TGCAGCGTCGGCCGGGCGGGAGTCTCGGGAGAGACCCAGTACTTC. Its translation is CSVGRAGVSGETQYF. V gene TRBV29-1 combines with J gene TRBJ2-5; 7 bases line up with TRBD2. The ends lost 6 bases at V and 4 bases at J; junction bases unmatched: 14. CDR1 and CDR2 from the germline V gene are SQVTM and ANQGSEA. CDR3 size: 15 residues. The whole variable domain, filled in from reference TRBV29-1 and TRBJ2-5, reads SAVISQKPSRDICQRGTSLTIQCQVDSQVTMMFWYRQQPGQSLTLIATANQGSEATYESGFVIDKFPISRPNLTFSTLTVSNMSPEDSSIYLCSVGRAGVSGETQYFGPGTRLLVL.

This clonotype was detected only a few times. The chain uses TRBV20-1 and TRBJ2-7, with D hard to call. The germline V gene encodes CDR1 DFQATT and CDR2 SNEGSKA (reference sequence). V was trimmed by 3 bases and J by 6 bases, leaving 9 bases between them. This CDR3 comprises 11 residues. The CDR3 loop reads CSASLNAEQYF. The CDR3, as DNA: TGCAGTGCTAGCTTGAACGCCGAGCAGTACTTC.

This chain uses TRBV20-1 with TRBJ2-7; D remains unclear. Trimming shortened V by 1 base and J by 7 bases, and 14 bases separated the two germline ends. Germline V CDR1 and CDR2: DFQATT, SNEGSKA (reference sequence). There are 13 residues in the CDR3. The CDR3 DNA follows: TGCAGTGCTAGAGTTCAGACAAATGGAGAGCAGTACTTC. This sequence encodes CSARVQTNGEQYF.

This clonotype was seen many times. V usage is TRBV14 and J usage is TRBJ1-1, with D hard to call. This CDR3 spans 13 amino acids. Deletions cut 0 bases from V and 3 bases from J, with 5 bases between. Germline CDR1 is SGHDN and CDR2 is FVKESK. The CDR3 sequence is CASSQDAYTEAFF. The CDR3 DNA reads TGTGCCAGCAGCCAAGATGCGTACACTGAAGCTTTCTTT.

V gene TRBV7-2 combines with J gene TRBJ1-3; no reliable D call. The CDR3 sequence is 13 residues long. The germline gives CDR1 SGHTA, CDR2 FQGNSA. V lost 6 bases, J lost 1 base, and 7 bases lay in between. CDR3 residues: CASRVPSGNTIYF. In nucleotides, the CDR3 is TGTGCCAGCAGGGTCCCTTCTGGAAACACCATATATTTT.

The gene calls are TRBV6-2 or TRBV6-3 and TRBJ2-3, with D possibly TRBD2 on 5 matching bases. V lost 2 bases to trimming and J lost 6 bases, with 15 bases between them. This CDR3 spans 15 amino acids. Germline-derived CDR1 and CDR2 are MNHEY and SVGEGT. This CDR3 is CASSYRGLNYDTQYF. For the CDR3, the DNA is TGTGCCAGCAGTTACCGCGGACTGAACTATGATACGCAGTATTTT.

This clonotype was observed a few times. This chain connects TRBV24-1 to TRBJ1-2, with 8 bases identical to TRBD1. Germline V gene lookup returns CDR1 KGHDR and CDR2 SFDVKD. CDR3 length equals 15 residues. Trimming removed 10 bases from V and 8 bases from J; junction bases left unmatched: 17. As DNA, the CDR3 is TGTGCCACTACCATTAAGCCCAGGGGGCGCAAGGGCTACACCTTC. Amino acid sequence: CATTIKPRGRKGYTF.

This clonotype showed up just a few times. The chain employs TRBV12-3 or TRBV12-4 and TRBJ2-7; D possibly corresponds to TRBD1 (6 bases). CDR3 length: 15 residues. The germline V and J ends were trimmed by 4 bases and 4 bases, with 17 bases remaining between them. The CDR3 coding sequence is TGTGCCAGCAGTTATCCGGGACAAAGAGAATACGAGCAGTACTTC. Translating gives CASSYPGQREYEQYF.

The J gene is TRBJ2-7, the V gene TRBV15, with no clear D. The CDR3 spans 13 residues. Germline CDR1 and CDR2: LNHNV and YYDKDF (reference sequence). V was clipped by 3 bases and J by 4 bases, with 10 bases between them. CDR3: CATSSRLGYEQYF. The CDR3 DNA reads TGTGCCACCAGCAGCAGATTGGGATACGAGCAGTACTTC. The full variable domain, its missing parts supplied by reference TRBV15 and TRBJ2-7, is DAMVIQNPRYQVTQFGKPVTLSCSQTLNHNVMYWYQQKSSQAPKLLFHYYDKDFNNEADTPDNFQSRRPNTSFCFLDIRSPGLGDTAMYLCATSSRLGYEQYFGPGTRLTVT.

The chain couples TRBV29-1 to TRBJ2-1; D remains unclear. The CDR3 has 11 amino acids. Germline V CDR1 and CDR2: SQVTM, ANQGSEA. V gave up 3 bases and J gave up 7 bases, with 7 bases separating them. CDR3 sequence: CSVEGLNEQFF. In DNA, the CDR3 is TGCAGCGTTGAGGGATTAAATGAGCAGTTCTTC.

This clonotype came up a few times. V usage is TRBV5-5 and J usage is TRBJ1-6, with 8 bases aligning to TRBD1. V gave up 4 bases and J gave up 10 bases; unmatched junction bases: 7. The CDR3 has 14 residues. CDR1 is SGHKS and CDR2 is YYEKEE in the germline V gene (reference sequence). DNA for the CDR3: TGTGCCAGCAGCCGGACAGGGACAGAATCACCCCTCCACTTT. Protein: CASSRTGTESPLHF.

At least ten counts were recorded for this clonotype. The chain carries TRBV20-1 and TRBJ2-1; D possibly corresponds to TRBD2 (5 bases). The V gene lost 2 bases and the J gene lost 6 bases, with 11 bases spanning the gap. From germline, CDR1 is DFQATT and CDR2 SNEGSKA (reference sequence). The CDR3 sequence is 13 residues long. The CDR3 loop is CSARFRTSNEQFF. The CDR3 nucleotides read TGCAGTGCTAGATTTCGGACTTCCAATGAGCAGTTCTTC.

V is TRBV18 and J is TRBJ2-2, with D maybe TRBD1 (5 bases). CDR1 is KGHSH, CDR2 LQKENI, per germline. Trimming cost V 0 bases and J 0 bases, with 8 bases left between them. The CDR3 has 16 residues. The CDR3 region has the DNA TGTGCCAGCTCACCACCGATGGGGCCGAACACCGGGGAGCTGTTTTTT. Protein: CASSPPMGPNTGELFF.

This clonotype appeared a few times. The genes are TRBV18 and TRBJ1-1, with D uncertain. V was trimmed by 0 bases and J by 1 base, leaving 12 bases between them. The germline gives CDR1 KGHSH, CDR2 LQKENI. This CDR3 region has 16 residues. CDR3 sequence (DNA): TGTGCCAGCTCACCACCGAGCTGGGGAGGGAACACTGAAGCTTTCTTT. This encodes CASSPPSWGGNTEAFF.

The chain links TRBV6-1 to TRBJ2-6; D possibly corresponds to TRBD2 (6 bases). The CDR3 is 15 residues long. The V end was cut by 5 bases, the J end by 4 bases, with 12 bases between. From germline, CDR1 is MNHNS and CDR2 SASEGT. The DNA for the CDR3 is TGTGCCAGCAGTCAACGGGGGACCGGGGCCAACGTCCTGACTTTC. Protein sequence: CASSQRGTGANVLTF.

The CDR3 spells CASSYGAAHNEQFF. CDR3 sequence (DNA): TGTGCCAGCAGTTACGGTGCGGCCCACAATGAGCAGTTCTTC. The rearrangement uses TRBV6-2 or TRBV6-3 and TRBJ2-1, with D hard to call. Trimming left V 2 bases short and J 5 bases short, with 10 bases between. Germline CDR1 and CDR2: MNHEY and SVGEGT. CDR3 size: 14 residues.